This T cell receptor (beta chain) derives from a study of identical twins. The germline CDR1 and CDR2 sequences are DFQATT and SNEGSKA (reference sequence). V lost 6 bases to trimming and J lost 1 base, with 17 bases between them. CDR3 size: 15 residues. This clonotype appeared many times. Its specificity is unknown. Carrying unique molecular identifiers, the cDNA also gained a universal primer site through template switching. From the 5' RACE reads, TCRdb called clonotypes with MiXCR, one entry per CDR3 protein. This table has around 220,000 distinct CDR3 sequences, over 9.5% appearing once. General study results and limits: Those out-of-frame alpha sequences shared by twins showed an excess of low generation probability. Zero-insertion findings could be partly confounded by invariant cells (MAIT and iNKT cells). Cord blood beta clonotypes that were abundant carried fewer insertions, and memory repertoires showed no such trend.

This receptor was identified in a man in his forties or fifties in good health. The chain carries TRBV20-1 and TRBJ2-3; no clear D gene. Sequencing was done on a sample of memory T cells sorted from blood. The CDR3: CSARRPFPGTDTQYF. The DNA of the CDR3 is TGCAGTGCCAGACGGCCCTTTCCGGGCACAGATACGCAGTATTTT.